This entry lists 14 T cell receptor beta chains sequenced from one sample in a study of T cells after yellow fever vaccination. One entry per CDR3 protein results from TCRdb running MiXCR on the 5' RACE reads. This repertoire shows about 340,000 distinct CDR3 sequences, 3% to 4.5% found once; its top ten account for 20% to 25%. The source was PBMCs, collected 5 days after the yellow fever booster vaccination. The receptors here all came from a man aged 18 to 30 who received the YFV17D yellow fever vaccine.

This clonotype has just a few counts. The gene calls are TRBV9 and TRBJ2-5; 9 positions agree with TRBD1. The length of the CDR3 is 15 residues. Looked up from germline, CDR1 is SGDLS and CDR2 is YYNGEE. Trimming took 2 bases from V and 4 from J; bases not matched to a gene: 6. CDR3 DNA sequence: TGTGCCAGCAGCGTCTCACAGGGGGCGGGAGAGACCCAGTACTTC. As protein: CASSVSQGAGETQYF.

V is TRBV6-6 and J is TRBJ2-7; D is undetermined. Germline V gives CDR1 MNHNY, CDR2 SVGAGI (reference sequence). V lost 5 bases to trimming and J lost 3 bases, with 5 bases between them. This CDR3 has 11 amino acids. The DNA for the CDR3 is TGTGCCAGCAGTGACAACTACGAGCAGTACGTC. Its translation is CASSDNYEQYV.

The sample holds a few counts of this clonotype. V usage is TRBV7-3 and J usage is TRBJ2-3, with TRBD2 matching 9 bases. V was pared by 2 bases and J by 4 bases, with 10 bases of the junction left unmatched. The germline V gene encodes CDR1 SGHTA and CDR2 FQGTGA. The CDR3 consists of 17 residues. The CDR3 DNA reads as TGTGCCAGCAGCTTATTCGGAGCGGGGGGCCACCCAGATACGCAGTATTTT. It codes for CASSLFGAGGHPDTQYF.

This clonotype was detected a few times. The chain is built from TRBV28 and TRBJ1-1; D is unclear. This CDR3 is 12 amino acids long. V dropped 4 bases and J dropped 6 bases, with 9 bases sitting between them. Germline V gene sequence: CDR1 MDHEN, CDR2 SYDVKM. CDR3 bases: TGTGCCAGCAGTTCGGCGGGGTCTGAAGCTTTCTTT. It is translated as CASSSAGSEAFF.

In its sample, this clonotype was seen many times. The chain recombines TRBV2 with TRBJ2-3; 9 bases map to TRBD2. Trimming at V came to 8 bases and at J to 6 bases, leaving 6 bases not matched to a gene. The CDR3 contains 13 residues. CDR1 and CDR2 from the germline V gene are SNHLY and FYNNEI. CDR3 sequence reads: CASGAGGLDTQYF. The CDR3 bases are TGTGCCAGCGGGGCGGGGGGGCTGGATACGCAGTATTTT.

V is TRBV27 and J is TRBJ2-7, with D possibly being TRBD2 (7 bases). Trimming left V 8 bases short and J 4 bases short, with 21 bases between. The length of the CDR3 is 15 residues. Germline CDR1 MNHEY, CDR2 SMNVEV (reference sequence). The CDR3 DNA is TGTGCCAGCGGGGATGGGGGGGCCGGATCTTACGAGCAGTACTTC. Protein sequence: CASGDGGAGSYEQYF.

This clonotype came up a few times. The chain couples TRBV7-9 to TRBJ1-1; no clear D. V shed 10 bases and J shed 0 bases, with 12 bases lying between them. Germline lookup yields CDR1 SEHNR and CDR2 FQNEAQ (reference sequence). The CDR3 runs to 13 residues. The CDR3 DNA reads as TGTGCCACCGGAGTAAGGATGAACACTGAAGCTTTCTTT. Amino acids: CATGVRMNTEAFF.

The V and J genes are TRBV10-1 and TRBJ2-7; no clear D. Deletions cut 4 bases from V and 2 bases from J, with 9 bases between. Germline loops: CDR1 WNHNN, CDR2 SYGVQD (reference sequence). This CDR3 has 13 amino acids. CDR3 in DNA: TGCGCCAGCAGTGGCATCAGAACCTACGAGCAGTACTTC. Translation: CASSGIRTYEQYF.

This clonotype occurred many times. V gene TRBV7-3 combines with J gene TRBJ2-2; 14 bases align to TRBD2. V was pared by 7 bases and J by 6 bases, with 4 bases of the junction left unmatched. The CDR3 contains 15 residues. CDR1 is SGHTA, CDR2 FQGTGA, per germline. The CDR3 DNA sequence: TGTGCCAGCACGACTAGCGGGGGGGCGTCCGGGGAGCTGTTTTTT. Translating it yields CASTTSGGASGELFF.

This clonotype was observed a few times. J is TRBJ2-5 and V is TRBV15; possibly TRBD1 for D (5 bases). This CDR3 is 15 amino acids long. CDR1 and CDR2 (germline): LNHNV, YYDKDF (reference sequence). Deletions cut 3 bases from V and 5 bases from J, with 16 bases between. The CDR3 protein is CATSSPDRIRETQYF. The CDR3 DNA follows: TGTGCCACCAGCAGCCCCGACAGAATTAGGGAGACCCAGTACTTC.

This clonotype was found a few times. The chain carries TRBV4-3 and TRBJ1-1; 8 bases align to TRBD1. Germline V gives CDR1 LGHNA, CDR2 YSLEER. V lost 0 bases and J lost 6; bases outside the gene matches: 6. The CDR3 spans 15 residues. The CDR3 nucleotides are TGCGCCAGCAGCCAAGATCTTTGGACAGGGCCTGAAGCTTTCTTT. Encoded protein: CASSQDLWTGPEAFF.

This clonotype turned up a few times. The rearrangement links TRBV19 to TRBJ2-7; 8 bases are a match to TRBD1. The CDR3 covers 14 residues. CDR1 and CDR2 from the germline V gene are LNHDA and SQIVND (reference sequence). The trim removed 7 bases at V and 4 bases at J, leaving 9 bases unmatched. CDR3 nucleotide sequence: TGTGCCAGTACCCCCCAGGGGGCGAGGTACGAGCAGTACTTC. Amino acids: CASTPQGARYEQYF. Based on the CDR3 plus reference TRBV19 and TRBJ2-7, the full variable domain is DGGITQSPKYLFRKEGQNVTLSCEQNLNHDAMYWYRQDPGQGLRLIYYSQIVNDFQKGDIAEGYSVSREKKESFPLTVTSAQKNPTAFYLCASTPQGARYEQYFGPGTRLTVT.

The sample holds many counts of this clonotype. CDR3: CASSSDRQQPQHF. DNA for the CDR3: TGTGCCAGCAGTTCGGACCGACAACAGCCCCAGCATTTT. The chain uses TRBV7-2 and TRBJ1-5, with unresolved D. The V gene's germline CDR1 is SGHTA and CDR2 FQGNSA. The V end was cut by 6 bases, the J end by 7 bases, with 13 bases between. The CDR3 runs 13 residues.

This clonotype was found many times. The chain employs TRBV5-4 and TRBJ2-1; D unclear. CDR3 length equals 16 residues. Germline V gene lookup returns CDR1 SGHNT and CDR2 YYREEE (reference sequence). V was trimmed by 0 bases and J by 4 bases, leaving 14 bases between them. For the CDR3, the DNA is TGTGCCAGCAGCTTGGCCCTAGTTGGAATTTACAATGAGCAGTTCTTC. It translates to CASSLALVGIYNEQFF.